These 17 T cell receptor beta chains were sequenced from one sample in a study of blood T cell repertoires in COVID-19. Repertoires were generated with immunoSEQ multiplex PCR, while TCRdb's copy carries only in-frame clones and drops some. The sample contains 130,000 or so clones, roughly 80% of which appear only once. The sample consisted of PBMCs or T cells enriched from blood (not recorded which). The receptors originated from a man between 40 and 49 years old with acute COVID-19.

This chain joins TRBV28 and TRBJ1-2; D may be TRBD1 (6 bases). The germline V gene has CDR1 MDHEN and CDR2 SYDVKM. This CDR3 spans 13 amino acids. Trimming took 6 bases from V and 5 from J, leaving 13 bases between them. For the CDR3, the DNA is TGTGCCAGCAGCCAAGGGGGGGGTTATGGCTACACCTTC. Its protein is CASSQGGGYGYTF.

This chain connects TRBV7-3 to TRBJ2-7; 7 nucleotides match TRBD2. The V and J ends lost 2 bases and 3 bases, in that order; junction bases with no gene match: 10. Germline CDR1 is SGHTA and CDR2 is FQGTGA. The CDR3 sequence is 16 residues long. The CDR3 coding sequence is TGTGCCAGCAGCTTAGGCCCCTTAGCGGGCCGCTACGAGCAGTACTTC. Its protein is CASSLGPLAGRYEQYF.

The chain joins TRBV13 to TRBJ2-7; tentatively, D is TRBD2 (5 bases). The germline CDR1 and CDR2 sequences are PRHDT and FYEKMQ (reference sequence). The CDR3 is 14 residues long. Deletions cut 6 bases from V and 2 bases from J, with 14 bases between. The CDR3 sequence: CASREAGETYEQYF. The CDR3 region has the DNA TGTGCCAGCAGGGAGGCCGGGGAAACCTACGAGCAGTACTTC.

This clone was recorded a few times. The V and J genes are TRBV14 and TRBJ2-1, with 13 bases aligning to TRBD2. Germline V lookup: CDR1 SGHDN, CDR2 FVKESK. With 1 base clipped from V and 6 bases from J, the junction kept 0 bases outside the gene matches. The CDR3 is made up of 15 amino acids. DNA of the CDR3: TGTGCCAGCAGCCAAGGGACTAGCGGGAGCAATGAGCAGTTCTTC. It is translated as CASSQGTSGSNEQFF. Using reference TRBV14 and TRBJ2-1 for the parts outside the CDR3, the full variable domain is EAGVTQFPSHSVIEKGQTVTLRCDPISGHDNLYWYRRVMGKEIKFLLHFVKESKQDESGMPNNRFLAERTGGTYSTLKVQPAELEDSGVYFCASSQGTSGSNEQFFGPGTRLTVL.

The chain employs TRBV6-5 and TRBJ2-2, with D possibly being TRBD1 (6 bases). This CDR3 has 13 amino acids. Germline CDR1 reads MNHEY; CDR2 reads SVGAGI. The V end was cut by 7 bases, the J end by 6 bases, with 12 bases between. In DNA form, the CDR3 reads TGTGCCAGCAACAACAGGGCGGCCGGGGAGCTGTTTTTT. Translated: CASNNRAAGELFF.

The chain recombines TRBV7-2 with TRBJ2-1; 12 bases fit TRBD2. Germline assignment: CDR1 SGHTA and CDR2 FQGNSA. With 1 base clipped from V and 2 bases from J, the junction kept 9 bases outside the gene matches. The CDR3 is 19 residues long. The CDR3 sequence is CASSLDGLAGSFTYNEQFF. DNA for the CDR3: TGTGCCAGCAGCTTAGATGGACTAGCGGGAAGTTTCACCTACAATGAGCAGTTCTTC.

CDR3: CASSHGLADDNEQFF. Written as DNA, the CDR3 is TGTGCCAGCAGCCACGGACTAGCGGACGACAATGAGCAGTTCTTC. J is TRBJ2-1 and V is TRBV9; 10 nucleotides line up with TRBD2. This CDR3 contains 15 residues. The trim removed 4 bases at V and 5 bases at J, leaving 6 bases unmatched. Germline lookup yields CDR1 SGDLS and CDR2 YYNGEE.

The J gene is TRBJ1-5, the V gene TRBV19, with a possible D match to TRBD1 (5 bases). In germline, CDR1 is LNHDA, CDR2 SQIVND (reference sequence). CDR3 length equals 14 residues. The V end was cut by 3 bases, the J end by 7 bases, with 13 bases between. The CDR3 DNA follows: TGTGCCAGTAGTATGGGGCAGGACGGCCAGCCCCAGCATTTT. Amino acids: CASSMGQDGQPQHF. Together with reference TRBV19 and TRBJ1-5, the CDR3 gives the full variable domain: DGGITQSPKYLFRKEGQNVTLSCEQNLNHDAMYWYRQDPGQGLRLIYYSQIVNDFQKGDIAEGYSVSREKKESFPLTVTSAQKNPTAFYLCASSMGQDGQPQHFGDGTRLSIL.

V and J are TRBV19 and TRBJ1-1; D call uncertain. V lost 1 base to trimming and J lost 0 bases, with 3 bases between them. Germline V gives CDR1 LNHDA, CDR2 SQIVND (reference sequence). This CDR3 comprises 13 residues. The CDR3 DNA is TGTGCCAGTAGTATAGGAGTGAACACTGAAGCTTTCTTT. Protein sequence: CASSIGVNTEAFF.

In its sample, this clone was seen once. The chain combines TRBV7-2 with TRBJ1-2, with no clear D. Germline V CDR1 and CDR2: SGHTA, FQGNSA. CDR3 length: 14 amino acids. The ends were cut back, 5 bases at V and 0 bases at J, with 10 bases in the middle. In DNA form, the CDR3 reads TGTGCCAGCAGCCGTGGGCCGTCTAACTATGGCTACACCTTC. Its protein is CASSRGPSNYGYTF. Full variable domain (rest looked up from reference TRBV7-2 and TRBJ1-2): GAGVSQSPSNKVTEKGKDVELRCDPISGHTALYWYRQSLGQGLEFLIYFQGNSAPDKSGLPSDRFSAERTGGSVSTLTIQRTQQEDSAVYLCASSRGPSNYGYTFGSGTRLTVV.

The CDR3 sequence: CASSQDMTSGSYEQYF. In DNA form, the CDR3 reads TGCGCCAGCAGCCAAGATATGACTAGCGGGAGCTACGAGCAGTACTTC. The V call is TRBV4-1, the J call TRBJ2-7; the match to TRBD2 covers 12 bases. Germline assignment: CDR1 MGHRA and CDR2 YSYEKL. J gave up 3 bases and V 0 bases, and 3 bases lay outside the gene matches. The CDR3 totals 16 residues.

The rearrangement joins TRBV3-1 (or the pseudogene TRBV3-2) to TRBJ1-1; 8 bases align to TRBD1. Germline trimming cut 3 bases from V and 8 bases from J; bases unmatched to any gene: 8. This CDR3 contains 14 residues. Germline loops: CDR1 LGHDT, CDR2 YNNKEL (reference sequence). This chain's CDR3 is CASSQTDRALEAFF. CDR3 DNA: TGTGCCAGCAGCCAGACGGACAGGGCATTGGAAGCTTTCTTT.

Remarks on this clone: This same CDR3 is encoded by further DNA sequences in the sample. The rearrangement uses TRBV5-1 and TRBJ2-1; TRBD1 might be the D (7 bases). The CDR3 is 14 residues long. In germline, CDR1 is SGHRS, CDR2 YFSETQ. The V gene lost 0 bases and the J gene lost 7 bases, with 11 bases spanning the gap. The CDR3 nucleotides are TGCGCCAGCAGCTTGGCGGCAGGGGGGAATGAGCAGTTCTTC. Translated: CASSLAAGGNEQFF.

The CDR3 DNA sequence: TGTGCCAGCACCCTGGCGGCTTCCTCCTACGAGCAGTACTTC. Its protein is CASTLAASSYEQYF. The chain carries TRBV11-2 and TRBJ2-7; D not resolved. V lost 7 bases to trimming and J lost 0 bases, with 13 bases between them. This CDR3 spans 14 amino acids. The germline CDR1 and CDR2 sequences are SGHAT and FQNNGV. The variable domain in full, with the rest retrieved from reference TRBV11-2 and TRBJ2-7, is EAGVAQSPRYKIIEKRQSVAFWCNPISGHATLYWYQQILGQGPKLLIQFQNNGVVDDSQLPKDRFSAERLKGVDSTLKIQPAKLEDSAVYLCASTLAASSYEQYFGPGTRLTVT.

The V gene is TRBV4-2, the J gene TRBJ1-5; D gene ambiguous. Trimming took 3 bases from V and 5 from J, leaving 5 bases between them. Per germline, CDR1 LGHNA and CDR2 YNFKEQ. The length of the CDR3 is 12 residues. The CDR3 region has the DNA TGTGCCAGCAGCCAGGCGGATCAGCCCCAGCATTTT. As protein: CASSQADQPQHF.

This chain joins TRBV14 and TRBJ2-1, with 9 bases matching TRBD1. This CDR3 contains 15 residues. J lost 5 bases, V lost 0 bases, and 2 bases had no gene match. Germline CDR1 SGHDN, CDR2 FVKESK. The CDR3 coding sequence is TGTGCCAGCAGCCAAGAAAGGACAGGGGACAATGAGCAGTTCTTC. Protein product: CASSQERTGDNEQFF.

The chain's CDR3 is CASSDPTGGQETQYF. In DNA, the CDR3 is TGCGCCAGCAGTGACCCGACAGGGGGCCAAGAGACCCAGTACTTC. This chain links TRBV10-1 with TRBJ2-5, with 9 bases aligning to TRBD1. Losses at the gene ends were 3 bases for V and 1 base for J; bases not matched to a gene: 3. The CDR3 consists of 15 residues. Looked up from germline, CDR1 is WNHNN and CDR2 is SYGVQD (reference sequence).